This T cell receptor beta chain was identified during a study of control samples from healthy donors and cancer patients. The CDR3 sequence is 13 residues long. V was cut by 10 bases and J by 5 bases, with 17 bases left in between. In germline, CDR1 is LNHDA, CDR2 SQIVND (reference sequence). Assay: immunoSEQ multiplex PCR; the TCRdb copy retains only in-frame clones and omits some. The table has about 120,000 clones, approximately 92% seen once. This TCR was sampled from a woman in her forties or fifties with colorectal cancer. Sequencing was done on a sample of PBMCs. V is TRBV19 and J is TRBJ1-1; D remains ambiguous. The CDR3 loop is CATNIAGDTEAFF. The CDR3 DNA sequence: TGTGCCACCAATATTGCCGGGGATACTGAAGCTTTCTTT. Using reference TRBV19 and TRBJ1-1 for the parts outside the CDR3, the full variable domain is DGGITQSPKYLFRKEGQNVTLSCEQNLNHDAMYWYRQDPGQGLRLIYYSQIVNDFQKGDIAEGYSVSREKKESFPLTVTSAQKNPTAFYLCATNIAGDTEAFFGQGTRLTVV.